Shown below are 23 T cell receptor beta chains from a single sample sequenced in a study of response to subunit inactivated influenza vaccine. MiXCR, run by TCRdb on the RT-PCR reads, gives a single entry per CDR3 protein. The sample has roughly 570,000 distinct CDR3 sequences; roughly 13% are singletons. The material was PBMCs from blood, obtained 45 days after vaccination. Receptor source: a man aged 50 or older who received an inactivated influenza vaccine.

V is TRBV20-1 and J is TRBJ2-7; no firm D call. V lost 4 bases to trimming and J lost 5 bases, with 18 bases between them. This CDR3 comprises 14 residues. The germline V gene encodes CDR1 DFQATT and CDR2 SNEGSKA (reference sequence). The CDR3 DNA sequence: TGCAGTGCTAAAGACCTAGATCCTGTCGACGAGCAGTACTTC. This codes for CSAKDLDPVDEQYF.

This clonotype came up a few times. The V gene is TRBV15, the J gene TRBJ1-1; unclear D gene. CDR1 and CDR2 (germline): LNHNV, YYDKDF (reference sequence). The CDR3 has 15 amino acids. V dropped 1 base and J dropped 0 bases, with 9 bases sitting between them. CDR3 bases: TGTGCCACCAGCAGAGTCGGCTCCTTGAACACTGAAGCTTTCTTT. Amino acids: CATSRVGSLNTEAFF.

The CDR3 sequence is CATSDRGIGYEQYF. The CDR3 DNA follows: TGTGCCACCAGTGATAGGGGTATTGGCTACGAGCAGTACTTC. The V gene is TRBV24-1, the J gene TRBJ2-7, with TRBD1 as a possible D gene (5 bases). Trimming took off 3 bases at V and 3 bases at J, with 11 bases between the two ends. The CDR3 covers 14 residues. In germline, CDR1 is KGHDR, CDR2 SFDVKD.

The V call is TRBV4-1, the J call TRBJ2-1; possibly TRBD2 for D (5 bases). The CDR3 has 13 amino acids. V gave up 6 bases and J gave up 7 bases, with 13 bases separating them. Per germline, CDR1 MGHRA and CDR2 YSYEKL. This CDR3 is CASRPSPGNEQFF. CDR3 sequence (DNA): TGCGCCAGCAGGCCGTCGCCGGGAAATGAGCAGTTCTTC.

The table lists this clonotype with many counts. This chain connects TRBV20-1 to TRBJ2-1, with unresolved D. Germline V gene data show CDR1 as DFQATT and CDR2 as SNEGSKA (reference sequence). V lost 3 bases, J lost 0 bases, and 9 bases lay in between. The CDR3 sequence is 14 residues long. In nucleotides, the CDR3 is TGCAGTGCTAGTATCCCGAGCTCCTACAATGAGCAGTTCTTC. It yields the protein CSASIPSSYNEQFF.

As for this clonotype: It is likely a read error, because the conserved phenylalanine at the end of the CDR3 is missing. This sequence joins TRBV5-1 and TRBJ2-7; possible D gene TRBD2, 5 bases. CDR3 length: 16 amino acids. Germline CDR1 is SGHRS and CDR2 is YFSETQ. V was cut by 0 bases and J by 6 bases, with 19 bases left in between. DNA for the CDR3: TGCGCCAGCAGCTTGGCCACCGGGCAGGACTTTCCCGAGCAGTACTAC. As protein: CASSLATGQDFPEQYY.

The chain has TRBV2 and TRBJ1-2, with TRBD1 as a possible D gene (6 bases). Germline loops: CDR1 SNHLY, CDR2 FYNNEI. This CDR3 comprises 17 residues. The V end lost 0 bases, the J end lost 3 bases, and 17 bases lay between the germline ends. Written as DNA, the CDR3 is TGTGCCAGCAGTGAAGCGCTTCCGTGGTACAGGGACTATGGCTACACCTTC. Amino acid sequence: CASSEALPWYRDYGYTF.

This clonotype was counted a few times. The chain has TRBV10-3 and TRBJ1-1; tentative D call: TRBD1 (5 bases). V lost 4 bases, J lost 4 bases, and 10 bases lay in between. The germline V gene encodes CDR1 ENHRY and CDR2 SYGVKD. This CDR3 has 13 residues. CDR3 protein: CAISVGEGTEAFF. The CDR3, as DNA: TGTGCCATCAGTGTAGGGGAAGGCACTGAAGCTTTCTTT.

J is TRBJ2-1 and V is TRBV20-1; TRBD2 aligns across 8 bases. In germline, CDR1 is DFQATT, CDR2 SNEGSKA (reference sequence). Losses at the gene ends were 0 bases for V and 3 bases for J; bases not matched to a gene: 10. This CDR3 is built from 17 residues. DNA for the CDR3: TGCAGTGCTAGAGATCGGACTAGCCCACGTTACTACAATGAGCAGTTCTTC. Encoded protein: CSARDRTSPRYYNEQFF.

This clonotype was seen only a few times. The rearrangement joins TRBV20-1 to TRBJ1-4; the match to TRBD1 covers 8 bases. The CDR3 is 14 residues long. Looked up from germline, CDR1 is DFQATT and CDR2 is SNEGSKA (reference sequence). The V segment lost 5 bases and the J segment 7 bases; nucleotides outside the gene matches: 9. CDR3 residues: CSALPGGAGEKLFF. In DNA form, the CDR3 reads TGCAGTGCTCTTCCAGGGGGCGCCGGTGAAAAACTGTTTTTT.

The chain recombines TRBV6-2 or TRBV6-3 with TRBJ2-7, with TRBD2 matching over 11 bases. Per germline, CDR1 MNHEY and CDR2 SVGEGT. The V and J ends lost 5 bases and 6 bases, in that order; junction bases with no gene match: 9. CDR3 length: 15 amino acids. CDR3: CASSGVTSGIPEQYF. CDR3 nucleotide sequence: TGTGCCAGCAGTGGGGTGACTAGCGGGATTCCCGAGCAGTACTTC.

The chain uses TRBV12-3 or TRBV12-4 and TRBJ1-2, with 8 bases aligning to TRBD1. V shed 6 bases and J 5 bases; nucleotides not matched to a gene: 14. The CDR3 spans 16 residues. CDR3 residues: CASSPTLTGAEYGYTF. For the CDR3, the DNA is TGTGCCAGCAGCCCAACCCTGACAGGGGCCGAATATGGCTACACCTTC.

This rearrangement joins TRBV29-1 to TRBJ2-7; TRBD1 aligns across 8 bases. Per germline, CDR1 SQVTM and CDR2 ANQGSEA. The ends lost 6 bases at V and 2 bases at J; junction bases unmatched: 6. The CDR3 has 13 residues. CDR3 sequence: CSVSRGLAYEQYF. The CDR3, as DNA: TGCAGCGTGAGCAGGGGGCTAGCCTACGAGCAGTACTTC.

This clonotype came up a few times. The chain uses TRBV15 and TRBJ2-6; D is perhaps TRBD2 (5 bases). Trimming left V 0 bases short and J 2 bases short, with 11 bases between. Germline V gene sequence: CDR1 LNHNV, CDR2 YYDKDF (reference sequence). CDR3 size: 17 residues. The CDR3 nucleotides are TGTGCCACCAGCAGAGAGTCATTCGGGACTGGGGCCAACGTCCTGACTTTC. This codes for CATSRESFGTGANVLTF. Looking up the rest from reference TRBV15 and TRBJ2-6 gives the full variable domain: DAMVIQNPRYQVTQFGKPVTLSCSQTLNHNVMYWYQQKSSQAPKLLFHYYDKDFNNEADTPDNFQSRRPNTSFCFLDIRSPGLGDTAMYLCATSRESFGTGANVLTFGAGSRLTVL.

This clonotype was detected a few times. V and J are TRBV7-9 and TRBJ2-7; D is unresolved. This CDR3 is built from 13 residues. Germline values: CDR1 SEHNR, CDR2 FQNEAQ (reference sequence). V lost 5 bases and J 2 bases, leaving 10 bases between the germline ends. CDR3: CASSRRSAYEQYF. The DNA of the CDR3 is TGTGCCAGCAGCAGACGCAGCGCCTACGAGCAGTACTTC.

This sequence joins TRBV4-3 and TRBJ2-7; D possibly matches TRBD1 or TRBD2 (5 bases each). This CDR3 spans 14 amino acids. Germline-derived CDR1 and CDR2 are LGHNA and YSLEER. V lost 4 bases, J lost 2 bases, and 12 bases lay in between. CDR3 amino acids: CASSPRDGTYEQYF. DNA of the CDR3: TGCGCCAGCAGCCCCCGGGACGGAACCTACGAGCAGTACTTC.

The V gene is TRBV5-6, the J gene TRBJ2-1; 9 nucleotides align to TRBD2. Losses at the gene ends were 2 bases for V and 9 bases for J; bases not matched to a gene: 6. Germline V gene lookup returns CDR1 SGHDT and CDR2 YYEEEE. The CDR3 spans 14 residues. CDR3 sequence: CASSFPGTSTEQFF. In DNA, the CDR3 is TGTGCCAGCAGCTTCCCCGGGACTAGCACTGAGCAGTTCTTC.

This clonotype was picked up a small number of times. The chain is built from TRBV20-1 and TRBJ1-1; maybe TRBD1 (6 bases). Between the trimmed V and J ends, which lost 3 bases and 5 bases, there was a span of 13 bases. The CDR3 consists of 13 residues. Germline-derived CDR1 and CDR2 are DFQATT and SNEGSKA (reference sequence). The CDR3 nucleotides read TGCAGTGCTAGGGCCGGGACACTGACTGAAGCTTTCTTT. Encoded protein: CSARAGTLTEAFF.

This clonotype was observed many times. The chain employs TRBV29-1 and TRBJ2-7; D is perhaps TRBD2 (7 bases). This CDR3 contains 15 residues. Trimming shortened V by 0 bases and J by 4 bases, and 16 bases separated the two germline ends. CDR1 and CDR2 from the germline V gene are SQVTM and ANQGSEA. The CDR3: CSVEESGGETYEQYF. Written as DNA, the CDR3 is TGCAGCGTTGAAGAATCGGGGGGCGAGACATACGAGCAGTACTTC.

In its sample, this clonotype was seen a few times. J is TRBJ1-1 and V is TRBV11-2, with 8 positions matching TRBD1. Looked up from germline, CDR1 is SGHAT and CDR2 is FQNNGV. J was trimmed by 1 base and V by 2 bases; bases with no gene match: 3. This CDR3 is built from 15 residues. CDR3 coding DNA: TGTGCCAGCAGCTTACTCGGGACAGGGAACACTGAAGCTTTCTTT. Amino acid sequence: CASSLLGTGNTEAFF.

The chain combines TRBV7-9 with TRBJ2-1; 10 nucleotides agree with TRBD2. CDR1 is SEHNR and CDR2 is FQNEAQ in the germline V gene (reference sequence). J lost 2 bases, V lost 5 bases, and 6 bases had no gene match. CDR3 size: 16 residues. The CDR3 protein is CASSPLAGAPYNEQFF. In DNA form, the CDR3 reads TGTGCCAGCAGCCCCCTAGCGGGAGCCCCCTACAATGAGCAGTTCTTC.

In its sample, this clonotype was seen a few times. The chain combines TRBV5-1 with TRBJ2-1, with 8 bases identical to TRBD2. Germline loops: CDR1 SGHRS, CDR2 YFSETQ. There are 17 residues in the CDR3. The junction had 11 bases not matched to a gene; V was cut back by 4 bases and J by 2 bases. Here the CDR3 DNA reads TGCGCCAGCAGCCTTGTGTCCGGGGGGGCAGCCTACAATGAGCAGTTCTTC. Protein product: CASSLVSGGAAYNEQFF.

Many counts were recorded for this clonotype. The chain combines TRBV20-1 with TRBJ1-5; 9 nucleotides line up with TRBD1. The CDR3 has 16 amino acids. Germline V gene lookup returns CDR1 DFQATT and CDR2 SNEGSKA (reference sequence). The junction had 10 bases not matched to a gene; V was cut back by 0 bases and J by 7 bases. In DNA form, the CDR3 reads TGCAGTGCTAGAGAACTCCGAACAGGGGGCGGACAGCCCCAGCATTTT. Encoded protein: CSARELRTGGGQPQHF.